Following are 10 T cell receptor beta chains from one sample sequenced in a study of T-cell memory formation after mild COVID-19 (dated by TCRdb to the early 2020s). The library relied on 5' RACE. Sequenced using an Illumina NovaSeq 6000. TCRdb ran its own pipeline on the public reads, namely fastp trimming at Q25 and MiXCR clone calling, and kept in-frame beta chains. Rows are combined by CDR3 protein, so each entry shows the most common genes and DNA. The sample profile shows tens of thousands of distinct CDR3 sequences; roughly a sixth of them were found once. 25% to 35% of the sample is held by the ten biggest clonotypes. Sequencing input: PBMCs or a T cell subset sorted from them (not recorded which). These receptors were taken from an adult woman who had mild COVID-19 (a few samples of this study predate the infection). The sample titles of this study are shuffled in the database, so cell type and time point are left out; the donor was told from shared clones.

This clonotype was observed a handful of times. The V call is TRBV29-1, the J call TRBJ2-1, with D possibly TRBD1 on 7 matching bases. Germline CDR1 and CDR2: SQVTM and ANQGSEA. Trimming pared 3 bases from V and 6 bases from J, leaving 9 bases between. The CDR3 totals 12 residues. The CDR3 protein is CSVDRGANEQFF. CDR3 nucleotides: TGCAGCGTTGACAGGGGGGCCAATGAGCAGTTCTTC.

This sequence joins TRBV7-9 and TRBJ2-4; possible D gene TRBD1, 6 bases. The V and J ends lost 1 base and 6 bases respectively, with 7 bases between them. CDR1 is SEHNR, CDR2 FQNEAQ, per germline (reference sequence). CDR3 length equals 13 residues. CDR3 sequence: CASSLGTVNIQYF. The CDR3 DNA reads as TGTGCCAGCAGCTTAGGGACAGTAAACATTCAGTACTTC.

This chain uses TRBV6-1 with TRBJ1-1; no definite D call. The V gene's germline CDR1 is MNHNS and CDR2 SASEGT. Trimming shortened V by 2 bases and J by 10 bases, and 14 bases separated the two germline ends. There are 13 residues in the CDR3. CDR3 sequence (DNA): TGTGCCAGCAGTGAACCGCCCGACCTCAGAGCTTTCTTT. Amino acid sequence: CASSEPPDLRAFF.

This clonotype was seen only a few times. V usage is TRBV12-3 or TRBV12-4 and J usage is TRBJ1-2, with D unresolved. Between the trimmed V and J ends, which lost 1 base and 4 bases, there was a span of 19 bases. This CDR3 spans 17 amino acids. This CDR3 is CASSLGSPSYSVYGYTF. CDR3 in DNA: TGTGCCAGCAGTTTAGGTAGCCCATCTTACAGTGTCTATGGCTACACCTTC.

This clonotype was picked up a small number of times. The chain couples TRBV9 to TRBJ2-3, with 13 bases fitting TRBD2. From germline, CDR1 is SGDLS and CDR2 YYNGEE. This CDR3 has 17 amino acids. Trimming took 0 bases from V and 3 from J; bases not matched to a gene: 4. The CDR3 here is CASSVGTSGGGTDTQYF. The CDR3 DNA follows: TGTGCCAGCAGCGTAGGGACTAGCGGGGGTGGGACAGATACGCAGTATTTT.

This clonotype occurred a few times. The chain joins TRBV7-6 to TRBJ2-7, with D possibly TRBD1 on 6 matching bases. V was trimmed by 0 bases and J by 3 bases, leaving 9 bases between them. Germline V lookup: CDR1 SGHVS, CDR2 FNYEAQ. The CDR3 spans 14 residues. The CDR3 coding sequence is TGTGCCAGCAGCTTAGCGACACAGGGCTACGAGCAGTACTTC. The encoded protein is CASSLATQGYEQYF.

This clonotype was seen a handful of times. CDR3 DNA sequence: TGTGCCAGCTCACCAGCGGGACTAGCGGGGGGGCCCTACAATGAGCAGTTCTTC. Amino acid sequence: CASSPAGLAGGPYNEQFF. The chain joins TRBV18 to TRBJ2-1; 16 bases line up with TRBD2. Germline V gives CDR1 KGHSH, CDR2 LQKENI. J was trimmed by 2 bases and V by 2 bases; bases with no gene match: 3. This CDR3 contains 18 residues.

The CDR3 DNA sequence: TGTGCCAGCAGCGGCCCCCTAGCGGGGTTGCAAGAGACCCAGTACTTC. Amino acid sequence: CASSGPLAGLQETQYF. V usage is TRBV9 and J usage is TRBJ2-5; 9 bases are a match to TRBD2. This CDR3 is built from 16 residues. V shed 3 bases, J shed 2 bases, and the junction held 8 bases outside the gene matches. The V gene's germline CDR1 is SGDLS and CDR2 YYNGEE.

The rearrangement links TRBV29-1 to TRBJ2-3; D not certain. CDR3 size: 12 residues. CDR1 and CDR2 from the germline V gene are SQVTM and ANQGSEA. Between the trimmed V and J ends, which lost 2 bases and 4 bases, there was a span of 7 bases. In DNA form, the CDR3 reads TGCAGCGTTGAAATCCCCCCAGATACGCAGTATTTT. Translation gives CSVEIPPDTQYF.

The chain uses TRBV12-3 or TRBV12-4 and TRBJ2-3; 7 positions agree with TRBD1. The V and J ends lost 5 bases and 10 bases, in that order; junction bases with no gene match: 6. The CDR3 is 12 amino acids. The CDR3 spells CASSLDREAQYF. In DNA form, the CDR3 reads TGTGCCAGCAGTCTAGACAGGGAAGCGCAGTATTTT.